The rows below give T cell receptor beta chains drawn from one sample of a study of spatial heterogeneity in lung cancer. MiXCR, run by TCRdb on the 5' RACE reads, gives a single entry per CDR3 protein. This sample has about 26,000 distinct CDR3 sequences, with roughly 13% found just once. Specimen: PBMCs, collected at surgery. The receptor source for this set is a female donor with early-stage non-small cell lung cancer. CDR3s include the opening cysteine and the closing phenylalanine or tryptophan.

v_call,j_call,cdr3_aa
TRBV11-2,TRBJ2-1,CASSSPSRAGGPLAGAFF
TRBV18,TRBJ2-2,CASSPNPPGELFF
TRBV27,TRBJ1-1,CASSLRGDGEAFF
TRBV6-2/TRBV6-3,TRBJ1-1,CASRGGGRVGTEAFF
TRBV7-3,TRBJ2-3,CASSIQGLGDTQYF
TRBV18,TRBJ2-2,CASSPRRTTPDTGELFF
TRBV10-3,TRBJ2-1,CAISATPNEQFF
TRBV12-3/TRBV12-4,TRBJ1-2,CASSGGFSYGYTF
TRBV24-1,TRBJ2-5,CATSDSRDSPQETQYF
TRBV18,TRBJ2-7,CASSPMNPYEQYF
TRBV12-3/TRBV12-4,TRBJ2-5,CASSLLAGEGETQYF
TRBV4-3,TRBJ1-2,CASSQAILGAEEGYTF
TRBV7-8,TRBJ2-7,CASSLGWASAEQYF
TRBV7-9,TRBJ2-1,CASSPGTGTYNEQFF
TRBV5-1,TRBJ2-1,CASSLVIAGDHEQFF
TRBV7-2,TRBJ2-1,CASSPVAGANNEQFF
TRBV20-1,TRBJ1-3,CSAATVTGNTIYF
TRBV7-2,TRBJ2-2,CASSEGRNTGELFF
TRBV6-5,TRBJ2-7,CASSYRFQREFDEQYF
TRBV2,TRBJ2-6,CASSERTVASGANVLTF
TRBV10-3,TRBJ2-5,CAISGEGYQETQYF
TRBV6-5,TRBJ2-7,CASSPGTSGNTYEQYF
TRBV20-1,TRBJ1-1,CSAPEQGGMNTEAFF
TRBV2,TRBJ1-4,CASSDATGIRNEKLFF
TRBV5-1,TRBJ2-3,CASSGLGTSTDTQYF
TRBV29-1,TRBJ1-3,CSVDPGPHSGNTIYF
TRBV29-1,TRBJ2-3,CSVAGGGRSTDTQYF
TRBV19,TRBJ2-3,CASSQGSTDTQYF
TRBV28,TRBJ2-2,CASSFSGVSWTGELFF
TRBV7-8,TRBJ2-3,CASSLGPTRPDTQYF
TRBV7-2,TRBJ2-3,CASSLVGSGSLTDTQYF
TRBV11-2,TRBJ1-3,CASSNDRGLGNTIYF
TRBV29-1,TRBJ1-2,CSVVAGRLNGYTF
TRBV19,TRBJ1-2,CASSISAQGIYGYTF
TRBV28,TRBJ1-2,CASSFLGYGYTF
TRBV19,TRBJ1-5,CASTSGGQPQHF
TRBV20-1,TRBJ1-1,CSARGFGMNTEAFF
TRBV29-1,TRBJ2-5,CSVDPGTVQETQYF
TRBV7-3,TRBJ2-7,CASSMTGSGEQYF